This T cell receptor beta chain was sequenced in a study of T cells expressing NK-cell markers. Across the study: Cells sorted as CD3+CD56+NKG2C+, CD3+CD56+NKG2C- and CD3+CD56-NKG2C+ T cells supplied the TCR beta repertoires. One of the eight sequenced donors was seronegative, whereas the other seven were HCMV-seropositive.

There are 16 residues in the CDR3. Study-wide results and limits: Whether expanded NKG2C+ T cell clones were HCMV-specific remained unclear. About 1.0-7.0% of CD8+ T cells in over five donors belonged to dominant NKG2C+ clonotypes.

Comment on this clonotype: As yet, its antigen is unknown.

TCRdb processed the 5' RACE reads again and assigns one entry to each CDR3 protein, with no DNA. The data include 500,000 to 600,000 distinct CDR3 sequences; the top ten clones carry around 3.3%. The receptor's source is a man between 18 and 35 years old in good health. The V call is TRBV12-3 or TRBV12-4, the J call TRBJ2-1; TCRdb's D call, TRBD2, is unchecked because there is no DNA. Sequenced material: blood T cells: a sorted CD56 or NKG2C T cell subset, CD4+ or CD8+ T cells, or bulk PBMC T cells (not recorded which). Here the CDR3 reads CASSFSVTSDYNEQFF.